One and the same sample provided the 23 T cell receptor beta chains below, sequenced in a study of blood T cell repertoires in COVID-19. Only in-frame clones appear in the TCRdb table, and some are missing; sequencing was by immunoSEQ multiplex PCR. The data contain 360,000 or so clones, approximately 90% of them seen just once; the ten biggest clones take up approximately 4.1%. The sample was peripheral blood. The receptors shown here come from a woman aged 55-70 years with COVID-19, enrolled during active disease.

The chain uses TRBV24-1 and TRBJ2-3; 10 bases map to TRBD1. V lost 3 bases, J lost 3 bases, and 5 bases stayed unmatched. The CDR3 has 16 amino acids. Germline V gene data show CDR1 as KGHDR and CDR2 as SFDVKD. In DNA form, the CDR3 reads TGTGCCACCAGTGATCCCTCGGACAGGGGGACAGATACGCAGTATTTT. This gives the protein CATSDPSDRGTDTQYF.

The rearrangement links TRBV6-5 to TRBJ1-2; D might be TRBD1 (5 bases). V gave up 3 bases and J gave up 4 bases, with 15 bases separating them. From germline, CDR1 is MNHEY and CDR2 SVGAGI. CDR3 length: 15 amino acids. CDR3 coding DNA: TGTGCCAGCAGTTATGACAGCTCACCCTCCTATGGCTACACCTTC. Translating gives CASSYDSSPSYGYTF.

The chain's CDR3 is CAWFFNRDRGNEKLFF. CDR3 sequence (DNA): TGTGCCTGGTTTTTCAACCGGGACAGGGGGAATGAAAAACTGTTTTTT. V gene TRBV30 combines with J gene TRBJ1-4, with 11 bases lining up with TRBD1. The J segment lost 5 bases and the V segment lost 5 bases, leaving 10 bases of the junction unmatched. CDR1 is GTSNPN, CDR2 SVGIG, per germline (reference sequence). CDR3 length: 16 amino acids.

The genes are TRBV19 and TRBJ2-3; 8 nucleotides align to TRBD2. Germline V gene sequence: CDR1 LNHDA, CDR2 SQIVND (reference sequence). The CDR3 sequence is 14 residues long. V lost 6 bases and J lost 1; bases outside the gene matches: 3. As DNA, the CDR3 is TGTGCCAGTAGGAAAGCGGGGGGCACAGATACGCAGTATTTT. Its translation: CASRKAGGTDTQYF.

CDR3 protein: CASSLSQPQHF. DNA for the CDR3: TGTGCCAGCAGTTTGAGTCAGCCCCAGCATTTT. The V gene is TRBV28, the J gene TRBJ1-5; D not certain. The V end was cut by 3 bases, the J end by 6 bases, with 3 bases between. The CDR3 spans 11 residues. The germline gives CDR1 MDHEN, CDR2 SYDVKM.

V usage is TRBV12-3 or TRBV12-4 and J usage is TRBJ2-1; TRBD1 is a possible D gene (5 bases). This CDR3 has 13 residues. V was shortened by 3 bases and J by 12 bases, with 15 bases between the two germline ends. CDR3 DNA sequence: TGTGCCAGCAGTTTTACAGGCGCTGAAGGGCAGTTCTTC. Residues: CASSFTGAEGQFF.

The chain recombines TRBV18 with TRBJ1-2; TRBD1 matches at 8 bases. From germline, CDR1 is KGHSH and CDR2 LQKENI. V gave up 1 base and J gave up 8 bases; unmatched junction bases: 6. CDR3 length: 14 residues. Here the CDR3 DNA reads TGTGCCAGCTCACCACAGGGACAGGTTGACGGCTACACCTTC. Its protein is CASSPQGQVDGYTF.

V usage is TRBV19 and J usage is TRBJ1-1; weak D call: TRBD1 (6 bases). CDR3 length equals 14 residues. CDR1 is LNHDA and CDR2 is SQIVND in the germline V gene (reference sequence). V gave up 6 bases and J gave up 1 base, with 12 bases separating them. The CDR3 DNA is TGTGCCAGTAGAGAAACAGGGAGGAACACTGAAGCTTTCTTT. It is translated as CASRETGRNTEAFF.

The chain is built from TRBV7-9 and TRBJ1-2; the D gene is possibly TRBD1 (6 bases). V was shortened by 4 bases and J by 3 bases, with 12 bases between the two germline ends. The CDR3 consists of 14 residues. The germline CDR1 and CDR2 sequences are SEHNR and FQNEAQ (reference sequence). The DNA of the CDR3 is TGTGCCAGCAGCTCCTACAGGGAACACTATGGCTACACCTTC. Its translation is CASSSYREHYGYTF.

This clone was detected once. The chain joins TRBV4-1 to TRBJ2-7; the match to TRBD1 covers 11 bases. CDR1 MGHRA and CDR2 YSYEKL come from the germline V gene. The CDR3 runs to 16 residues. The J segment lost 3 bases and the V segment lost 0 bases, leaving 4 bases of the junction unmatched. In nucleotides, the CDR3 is TGCGCCAGCAGCCAAGATGCCGGGACAGGGGGCTACGAGCAGTACTTC. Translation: CASSQDAGTGGYEQYF.

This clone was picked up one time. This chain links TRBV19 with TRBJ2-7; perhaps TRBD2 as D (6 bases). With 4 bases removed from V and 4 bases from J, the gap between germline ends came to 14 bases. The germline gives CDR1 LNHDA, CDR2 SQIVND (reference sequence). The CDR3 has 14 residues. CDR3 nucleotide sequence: TGTGCCAGTAGTACCTCCGATGCGGGATACGAGCAGTACTTC. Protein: CASSTSDAGYEQYF.

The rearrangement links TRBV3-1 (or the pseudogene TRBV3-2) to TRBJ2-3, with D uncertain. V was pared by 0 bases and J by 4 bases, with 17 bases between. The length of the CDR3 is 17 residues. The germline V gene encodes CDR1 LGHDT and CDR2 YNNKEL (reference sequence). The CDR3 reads CASSQDREAHLADTQYF. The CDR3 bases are TGTGCCAGCAGCCAAGACCGAGAAGCTCATCTGGCAGATACGCAGTATTTT.

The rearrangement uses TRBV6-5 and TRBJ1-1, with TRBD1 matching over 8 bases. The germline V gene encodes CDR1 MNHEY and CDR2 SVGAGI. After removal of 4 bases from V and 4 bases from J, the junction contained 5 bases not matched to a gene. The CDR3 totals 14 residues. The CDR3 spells CASSSGQGRTEAFF. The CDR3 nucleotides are TGTGCCAGCAGTTCCGGACAGGGACGCACTGAAGCTTTCTTT.

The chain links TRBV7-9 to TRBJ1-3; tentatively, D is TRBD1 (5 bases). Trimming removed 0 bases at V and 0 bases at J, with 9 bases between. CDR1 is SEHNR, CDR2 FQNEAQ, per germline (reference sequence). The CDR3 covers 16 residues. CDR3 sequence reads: CASSLAYQGSGNTIYF. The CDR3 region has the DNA TGTGCCAGCAGCTTAGCCTACCAGGGCTCTGGAAACACCATATATTTT.

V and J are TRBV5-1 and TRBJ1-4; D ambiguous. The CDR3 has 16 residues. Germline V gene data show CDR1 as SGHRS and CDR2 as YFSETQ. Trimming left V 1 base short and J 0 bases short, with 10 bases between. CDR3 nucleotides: TGCGCCAGCAGCTTGACCCGGGGTGCAACTAATGAAAAACTGTTTTTT. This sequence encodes CASSLTRGATNEKLFF.

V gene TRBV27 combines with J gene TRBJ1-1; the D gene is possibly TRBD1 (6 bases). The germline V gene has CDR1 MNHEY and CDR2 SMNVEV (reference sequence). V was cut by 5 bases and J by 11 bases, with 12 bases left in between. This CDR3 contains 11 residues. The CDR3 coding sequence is TGTGCCAGCAGTAAGGGGGTGAGGGCTTTCTTT. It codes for CASSKGVRAFF.

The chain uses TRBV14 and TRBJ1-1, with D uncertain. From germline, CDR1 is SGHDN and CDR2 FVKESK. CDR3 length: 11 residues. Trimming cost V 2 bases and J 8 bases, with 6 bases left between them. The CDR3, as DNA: TGTGCCAGCAGCCAATGGGCGGAAGCTTTCTTT. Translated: CASSQWAEAFF.

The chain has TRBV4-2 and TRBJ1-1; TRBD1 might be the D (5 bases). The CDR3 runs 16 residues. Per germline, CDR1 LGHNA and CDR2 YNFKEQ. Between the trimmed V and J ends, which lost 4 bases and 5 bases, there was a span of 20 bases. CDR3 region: CASSLTRGRGGTEAFF. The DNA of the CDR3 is TGTGCCAGCAGCCTCACAAGGGGCCGGGGAGGAACTGAAGCTTTCTTT.

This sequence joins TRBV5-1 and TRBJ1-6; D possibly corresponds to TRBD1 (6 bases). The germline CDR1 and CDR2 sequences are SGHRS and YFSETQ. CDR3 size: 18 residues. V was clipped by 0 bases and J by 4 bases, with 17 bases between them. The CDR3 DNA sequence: TGCGCCAGCAGCTTGGCAGGGGCCGCCGATAGATATAATTCACCCCTCCACTTT. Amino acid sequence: CASSLAGAADRYNSPLHF.

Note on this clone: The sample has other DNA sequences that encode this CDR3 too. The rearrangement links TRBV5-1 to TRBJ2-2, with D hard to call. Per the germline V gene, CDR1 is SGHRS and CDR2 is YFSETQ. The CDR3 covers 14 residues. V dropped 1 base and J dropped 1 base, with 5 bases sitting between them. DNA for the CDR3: TGCGCCAGCAGCTTGTTAGTGAACACCGGGGAGCTGTTTTTT. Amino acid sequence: CASSLLVNTGELFF.

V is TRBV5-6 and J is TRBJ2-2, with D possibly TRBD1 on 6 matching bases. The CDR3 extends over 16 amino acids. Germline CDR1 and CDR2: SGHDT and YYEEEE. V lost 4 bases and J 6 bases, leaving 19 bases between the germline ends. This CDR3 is CASSRRQGRIAGELFF. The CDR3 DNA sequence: TGTGCCAGCAGCCGACGCCAGGGGAGAATCGCCGGGGAGCTGTTTTTT.

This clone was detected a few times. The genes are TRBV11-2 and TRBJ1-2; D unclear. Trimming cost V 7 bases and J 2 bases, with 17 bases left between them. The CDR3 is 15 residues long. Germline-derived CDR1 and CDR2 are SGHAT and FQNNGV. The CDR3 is CASTLRFRSNYGYTF. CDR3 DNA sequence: TGTGCCAGCACCCTTAGGTTCAGGTCCAACTATGGCTACACCTTC.

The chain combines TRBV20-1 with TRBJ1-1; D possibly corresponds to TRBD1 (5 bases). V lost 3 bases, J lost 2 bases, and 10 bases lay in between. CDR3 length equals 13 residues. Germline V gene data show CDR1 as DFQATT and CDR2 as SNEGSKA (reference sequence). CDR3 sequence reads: CSASSRGNTEAFF. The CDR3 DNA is TGCAGTGCTAGTTCAAGGGGTAACACTGAAGCTTTCTTT.